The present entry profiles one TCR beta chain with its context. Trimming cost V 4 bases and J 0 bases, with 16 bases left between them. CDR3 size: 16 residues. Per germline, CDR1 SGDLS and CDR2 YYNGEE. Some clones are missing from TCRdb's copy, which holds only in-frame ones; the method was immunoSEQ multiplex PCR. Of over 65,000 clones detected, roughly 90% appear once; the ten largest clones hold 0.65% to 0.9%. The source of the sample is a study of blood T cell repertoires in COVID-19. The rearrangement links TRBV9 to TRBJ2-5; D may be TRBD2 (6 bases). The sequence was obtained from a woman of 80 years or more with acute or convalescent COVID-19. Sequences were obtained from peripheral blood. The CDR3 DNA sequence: TGTGCCAGCAGCACCCAGTTTGGGGGGTACCAAGAGACCCAGTACTTC. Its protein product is CASSTQFGGYQETQYF.